Below, 13 T cell receptor beta chains from the same sample are listed, as sequenced in a study of Ad26.COV2.S vaccination and SARS-CoV-2 variants. The assay was immunoSEQ multiplex PCR, and TCRdb's table has in-frame clones only and misses some. The profile covers fewer than 500,000 clones, with approximately 92% appearing a single time and over 2.5% taken by the ten largest. The treatment: about 20 received Ad26.COV2.S at low or high dose, single or two shots; roughly five received placebo; per-sample allocation not given. Each sample was drawn 63 days after the first injection (of vaccine or placebo). This specimen was peripheral blood, taken in a trial of Ad26.COV2.S vaccine versus placebo. Receptors were obtained from a person between 18 and 59 years old who received the Ad26.COV2.S COVID-19 vaccine or a placebo.

The table lists this clone with a count of one. The chain links TRBV4-3 to TRBJ1-6, with D unresolved. The V end was cut by 0 bases, the J end by 7 bases, with 4 bases between. The germline CDR1 and CDR2 sequences are LGHNA and YSLEER. The CDR3 is 13 amino acids. The CDR3 loop is CASSQDPNSPLHF. DNA for the CDR3: TGCGCCAGCAGCCAAGATCCGAATTCACCCCTCCACTTT.

The chain links TRBV6-2 or TRBV6-3 to TRBJ2-7; TRBD1 is a possible D gene (6 bases). V gave up 5 bases and J gave up 6 bases, with 8 bases separating them. The CDR3 totals 11 residues. The germline V gene encodes CDR1 MNHEY and CDR2 SVGEGT. CDR3 nucleotides: TGTGCCAGCAGTGACAGGTTCGAGCAGTACTTC. Translated, it gives CASSDRFEQYF.

The genes are TRBV19 and TRBJ1-5; 9 bases are a match to TRBD1. The ends lost 6 bases at V and 6 bases at J; junction bases unmatched: 3. CDR1 is LNHDA and CDR2 is SQIVND in the germline V gene (reference sequence). There are 13 residues in the CDR3. CDR3 DNA: TGTGCCAGTAGACAACAGGGGGCTCAGCCCCAGCATTTT. This codes for CASRQQGAQPQHF.

V usage is TRBV5-1 and J usage is TRBJ2-1; no definite D call. CDR3 length: 15 residues. V was clipped by 4 bases and J by 2 bases, with 13 bases between them. Germline lookup yields CDR1 SGHRS and CDR2 YFSETQ. The CDR3 loop reads CASSLDIRPYNEQFF. CDR3 in DNA: TGCGCCAGCAGCCTCGACATTCGCCCCTACAATGAGCAGTTCTTC.

The V gene is TRBV10-2, the J gene TRBJ1-3; D remains unclear. V lost 4 bases to trimming and J lost 0 bases, with 4 bases between them. The CDR3 sequence is 13 residues long. CDR1 and CDR2 from the germline V gene are WSHSY and SAAADI. CDR3 coding DNA: TGCGCCAGCAGTGTCAACTCTGGAAACACCATATATTTT. Its translation is CASSVNSGNTIYF.

The chain is built from TRBV11-3 and TRBJ2-5; the match to TRBD1 covers 7 bases. After removal of 5 bases from V and 2 bases from J, the junction contained 8 bases not matched to a gene. Germline CDR1 SGHNT, CDR2 YENEEA. There are 15 residues in the CDR3. CDR3 protein: CASSQGGRGQETQYF. CDR3 nucleotides: TGTGCCAGCAGCCAAGGGGGCAGGGGGCAAGAGACCCAGTACTTC.

The chain joins TRBV28 to TRBJ2-1, with 10 bases identical to TRBD2. The CDR3 has 14 residues. J was trimmed by 7 bases and V by 10 bases; bases with no gene match: 10. Germline loops: CDR1 MDHEN, CDR2 SYDVKM. The CDR3 protein is CATVTSGEINEQFF. For the CDR3, the DNA is TGTGCCACCGTTACTAGCGGGGAGATTAATGAGCAGTTCTTC.

The gene calls are TRBV7-3 and TRBJ2-5; TRBD2 matches 8 bases. The CDR3 has 14 residues. V lost 5 bases to trimming and J lost 5 bases; unmatched junction nucleotides: 7. CDR1 is SGHTA and CDR2 is FQGTGA in the germline V gene. CDR3 in amino acids: CASSRSGRGETQYF. For the CDR3, the DNA is TGTGCCAGCAGCCGAAGCGGGAGAGGCGAGACCCAGTACTTC.

The gene calls are TRBV28 and TRBJ2-4, with D possibly TRBD2 on 6 matching bases. The germline V and J ends were trimmed by 6 bases and 5 bases, with 11 bases remaining between them. Per germline, CDR1 MDHEN and CDR2 SYDVKM. The CDR3 consists of 13 residues. CDR3 nucleotides: TGTGCCAGCAGGGGAGGAGGGGAAAACATTCAGTACTTC. It encodes CASRGGGENIQYF.

The chain has TRBV2 and TRBJ2-5; no clear D. This CDR3 contains 13 residues. Germline CDR1 is SNHLY and CDR2 is FYNNEI. Trimming stripped 5 bases from V and 2 bases from J, with 9 bases between. CDR3 bases: TGTGCCAGCAGTTCGGCAGCTCAAGAGACCCAGTACTTC. As protein: CASSSAAQETQYF.

The CDR3 DNA reads as TGCGCCAGCAGCGCCATACTTGGGGATACGCAGTATTTT. This gives the protein CASSAILGDTQYF. This chain links TRBV5-1 with TRBJ2-3; no clear D gene. The length of the CDR3 is 13 residues. CDR1 and CDR2 from the germline V gene are SGHRS and YFSETQ. Trimming shortened V by 4 bases and J by 6 bases, and 12 bases separated the two germline ends.

This CDR3 reads CASSMTSGVQETQYF. The CDR3 region has the DNA TGTGCCAGTAGTATGACTAGCGGAGTTCAAGAGACCCAGTACTTC. This chain uses TRBV19 with TRBJ2-5, with 9 bases lining up with TRBD2. Unmatched junction bases numbered 4, after V lost 3 bases and J lost 2 bases. In germline, CDR1 is LNHDA, CDR2 SQIVND (reference sequence). The CDR3 runs 15 residues.

This chain connects TRBV4-3 to TRBJ2-3, with 9 positions matching TRBD2. The length of the CDR3 is 16 residues. J was trimmed by 7 bases and V by 0 bases; bases with no gene match: 8. Germline values: CDR1 LGHNA, CDR2 YSLEER. This CDR3 is CASSQEAAGGRYTQYF. In DNA form, the CDR3 reads TGCGCCAGCAGCCAAGAGGCAGCGGGGGGACGATATACGCAGTATTTT.